These 23 T cell receptor beta chains came from one sample sequenced in a study of blood T cell repertoires in COVID-19. The repertoire was sequenced with immunoSEQ multiplex PCR; TCRdb's copy has only in-frame clones and lacks some. This sample yields about 89,000 clones, of which about 86% are seen a single time; 0.95% to 1.5% belongs to the top ten. Material: peripheral blood. These receptors were collected from an older man with active or convalescent COVID-19.

The chain carries TRBV7-2 and TRBJ1-1; D remains ambiguous. The CDR3 is 14 amino acids. V lost 3 bases and J lost 1, with 9 bases in between. The V gene's germline CDR1 is SGHTA and CDR2 FQGNSA. CDR3 sequence: CASSFRTKNTEAFF. In nucleotides, the CDR3 is TGTGCCAGCAGCTTTAGGACTAAGAACACTGAAGCTTTCTTT.

The DNA for the CDR3 is TGTGCCAGCAGTGGGCCCACCCAGTACTTC. It specifies CASSGPTQYF. The chain is built from TRBV3-1 (or the pseudogene TRBV3-2) and TRBJ2-5; D not resolved. V was shortened by 6 bases and J by 8 bases, with 7 bases between the two germline ends. Per the germline V gene, CDR1 is LGHDT and CDR2 is YNNKEL (reference sequence). This CDR3 spans 10 amino acids.

This sequence joins TRBV4-2 and TRBJ2-1; 12 bases are shared with TRBD2. From germline, CDR1 is LGHNA and CDR2 YNFKEQ. The CDR3 has 16 amino acids. Trimming removed 1 base from V and 7 bases from J; junction bases left unmatched: 5. The CDR3 loop is CASSQAASGRGNEQFF. The CDR3 coding sequence is TGTGCCAGCAGCCAAGCCGCTAGCGGGAGGGGGAATGAGCAGTTCTTC.

CDR3 loop: CASSPPGQAYEQYF. Here the CDR3 DNA reads TGCGCCAGCAGCCCACCGGGACAAGCCTACGAGCAGTACTTC. V usage is TRBV5-1 and J usage is TRBJ2-7; D possibly corresponds to TRBD1 (6 bases). V shed 4 bases and J shed 2 bases, with 13 bases lying between them. Germline lookup yields CDR1 SGHRS and CDR2 YFSETQ. The CDR3 has 14 residues.

V is TRBV10-3 and J is TRBJ1-2; perhaps TRBD1 as D (5 bases). The ends were cut back, 6 bases at V and 0 bases at J, with 17 bases in the middle. This CDR3 is 16 amino acids long. The V gene's germline CDR1 is ENHRY and CDR2 SYGVKD. The chain's CDR3 is CAISQSDQGANYGYTF. The CDR3 nucleotides are TGTGCCATCAGCCAGTCTGATCAAGGGGCTAACTATGGCTACACCTTC.

This clone showed up just a few times. V gene TRBV28 combines with J gene TRBJ2-7; 8 nucleotides align to TRBD2. Germline V gene data show CDR1 as MDHEN and CDR2 as SYDVKM. Trimming at V came to 4 bases and at J to 6 bases, leaving 5 bases not matched to a gene. There are 13 residues in the CDR3. The DNA of the CDR3 is TGTGCCAGCAGTTCAGCGGGAGCTCCCGAGCAGTACTTC. This sequence encodes CASSSAGAPEQYF. Looking up the rest from reference TRBV28 and TRBJ2-7 gives the full variable domain: DVKVTQSSRYLVKRTGEKVFLECVQDMDHENMFWYRQDPGLGLRLIYFSYDVKMKEKGDIPEGYSVSREKKERFSLILESASTNQTSMYLCASSSAGAPEQYFGPGTRLTVT.

This clone was detected only once. The chain has TRBV19 and TRBJ2-1; 11 positions match TRBD1. Looked up from germline, CDR1 is LNHDA and CDR2 is SQIVND (reference sequence). V shed 5 bases and J 8 bases; nucleotides not matched to a gene: 5. The CDR3 covers 14 residues. In DNA form, the CDR3 reads TGTGCCAGTAGTCCCCGGGACAGGGGGGATGAGCAGTTCTTC. Encoded protein: CASSPRDRGDEQFF.

The CDR3 DNA sequence: TGTGCCAGCAGCGAACAGGGACAGGTGTCGGAGACCCAGTACTTC. This translates into CASSEQGQVSETQYF. This chain links TRBV3-1 (or the pseudogene TRBV3-2) with TRBJ2-5, with 8 bases matching TRBD1. Germline CDR1 is LGHDT and CDR2 is YNNKEL (reference sequence). This CDR3 is built from 15 residues. V gave up 5 bases and J gave up 5 bases; unmatched junction bases: 10.

The rearrangement uses TRBV27 and TRBJ2-1; possible D gene TRBD2, 5 bases. V lost 6 bases, J lost 3 bases, and 9 bases lay in between. Germline values: CDR1 MNHEY, CDR2 SMNVEV (reference sequence). This CDR3 spans 13 amino acids. CDR3 in DNA: TGTGCCAGCAGAATGGACTTCTACAATGAGCAGTTCTTC. Translation gives CASRMDFYNEQFF.

The J gene is TRBJ1-5, the V gene TRBV9, with TRBD1 identical over 10 bases. Trimming at V came to 3 bases and at J to 1 base, leaving 4 bases not matched to a gene. This CDR3 spans 16 amino acids. Germline V gene lookup returns CDR1 SGDLS and CDR2 YYNGEE. CDR3 residues: CASSAGQGDSNQPQHF. The CDR3 DNA follows: TGTGCCAGCAGCGCCGGACAGGGGGACAGCAATCAGCCCCAGCATTTT. Variable domain in full (rest from reference TRBV9 and TRBJ1-5): DSGVTQTPKHLITATGQRVTLRCSPRSGDLSVYWYQQSLDQGLQFLIQYYNGEERAKGNILERFSAQQFPDLHSELNLSSLELGDSALYFCASSAGQGDSNQPQHFGDGTRLSIL.

The rearrangement joins TRBV6-2 or TRBV6-3 to TRBJ1-5; D is unresolved. The germline V gene has CDR1 MNHEY and CDR2 SVGEGT. The V and J ends lost 5 bases and 2 bases respectively, with 13 bases between them. The CDR3 has 15 residues. In nucleotides, the CDR3 is TGTGCCAGCAGTCCGGAGGGCCTCGGCAATCAGCCCCAGCATTTT. Translation: CASSPEGLGNQPQHF.

The rearrangement links TRBV5-4 to TRBJ1-2; 9 bases are shared with TRBD1. The CDR3 consists of 13 residues. The V and J ends lost 4 bases and 6 bases, in that order; junction bases with no gene match: 4. The V gene's germline CDR1 is SGHNT and CDR2 YYREEE (reference sequence). The CDR3 DNA reads TGTGCCAGCAGCCGGACAGGGGATCATGGCTACACCTTC. Its protein product is CASSRTGDHGYTF.

V usage is TRBV4-2 and J usage is TRBJ2-4; 9 bases are shared with TRBD2. The ends lost 0 bases at V and 0 bases at J; junction bases unmatched: 6. Germline-derived CDR1 and CDR2 are LGHNA and YNFKEQ. The length of the CDR3 is 18 residues. The CDR3 DNA reads TGTGCCAGCAGCCAAGACCTAGCGGGGAGCTTAGCCAAAAACATTCAGTACTTC. It translates to CASSQDLAGSLAKNIQYF.

The chain links TRBV28 to TRBJ1-1; TRBD1 might be the D (5 bases). V lost 1 base, J lost 5 bases, and 8 bases lay in between. The CDR3 length is 13 residues. The germline V gene encodes CDR1 MDHEN and CDR2 SYDVKM. DNA of the CDR3: TGTGCCAGCAGTTTATTGGGGGGTACTGAAGCTTTCTTT. Its protein product is CASSLLGGTEAFF.

This clone was seen a handful of times. The J gene is TRBJ1-2, the V gene TRBV27; 9 bases map to TRBD1. Looked up from germline, CDR1 is MNHEY and CDR2 is SMNVEV (reference sequence). The CDR3 has 14 residues. V was clipped by 4 bases and J by 5 bases; unmatched bases: 5. The CDR3 here is CASSSLGQGYGYTF. The CDR3, as DNA: TGTGCCAGCAGTTCTCTTGGACAGGGGTATGGCTACACCTTC.

This clone was seen a few times. The chain employs TRBV6-2 or TRBV6-3 and TRBJ1-2; 10 nucleotides match TRBD1. The CDR3 runs 14 residues. The trim removed 6 bases at V and 7 bases at J, leaving 8 bases unmatched. Germline V gene lookup returns CDR1 MNHEY and CDR2 SVGEGT. In DNA form, the CDR3 reads TGTGCCAGCAGCAACCGCCGACAGGGGGCTGGCTACACCTTC. Protein sequence: CASSNRRQGAGYTF.

The CDR3 DNA sequence: TGCGCCAGCAGCCAACACGGGAACACTGAAGCTTTCTTT. This translates into CASSQHGNTEAFF. The V gene is TRBV4-1, the J gene TRBJ1-1, with unresolved D. Trimming left V 2 bases short and J 1 base short, with 5 bases between. Germline assignment: CDR1 MGHRA and CDR2 YSYEKL. The CDR3 has 13 amino acids.

The V and J genes are TRBV28 and TRBJ1-6; no firm D call. CDR3 length: 15 amino acids. Looked up from germline, CDR1 is MDHEN and CDR2 is SYDVKM. V lost 6 bases, J lost 5 bases, and 14 bases lay in between. The CDR3 DNA reads TGTGCCAGCAGAGAACCGGGAAATAATAATTCACCCCTCCACTTT. Its protein product is CASREPGNNNSPLHF.

This sequence joins TRBV24-1 and TRBJ2-1; D gene uncertain. The length of the CDR3 is 11 residues. Trimming removed 3 bases at V and 8 bases at J, with 4 bases between. Germline CDR1 reads KGHDR; CDR2 reads SFDVKD. CDR3: CATSDQDEQFF. For the CDR3, the DNA is TGTGCCACCAGTGATCAGGATGAGCAGTTCTTC.

The rearrangement joins TRBV6-1 to TRBJ2-7; TRBD1 matches 8 bases. Germline values: CDR1 MNHNS, CDR2 SASEGT. V shed 1 base, J shed 4 bases, and the junction held 6 bases outside the gene matches. The CDR3 totals 15 residues. The CDR3 nucleotides are TGTGCCAGCAGTGAAGGTGACAGGGGATGGTACGAGCAGTACTTC. Protein: CASSEGDRGWYEQYF.

The chain is built from TRBV19 and TRBJ1-5; 10 bases fit TRBD1. Trimming at V came to 6 bases and at J to 7 bases, leaving 6 bases not matched to a gene. CDR1 is LNHDA and CDR2 is SQIVND in the germline V gene (reference sequence). This CDR3 has 14 residues. The CDR3 protein is CASRQTGGGQPQHF. The DNA of the CDR3 is TGTGCCAGTAGGCAGACAGGGGGCGGCCAGCCCCAGCATTTT.

This clone has just one count. V and J are TRBV4-2 and TRBJ2-1; 7 bases fit TRBD2. CDR1 is LGHNA and CDR2 is YNFKEQ in the germline V gene. V lost 3 bases to trimming and J lost 0 bases; unmatched junction nucleotides: 8. This CDR3 comprises 17 residues. The CDR3 region is CASSHNLGGGSYNEQFF. CDR3 bases: TGTGCCAGCAGCCACAACCTGGGGGGGGGCTCCTACAATGAGCAGTTCTTC.

This chain connects TRBV6-5 to TRBJ1-5; 8 nucleotides agree with TRBD1. The CDR3 is 14 residues long. Germline V gene data show CDR1 as MNHEY and CDR2 as SVGAGI. V lost 4 bases and J lost 3; bases outside the gene matches: 2. In DNA, the CDR3 is TGTGCCAGCAGTTCGGGACAGGTCAATCAGCCCCAGCATTTT. This sequence encodes CASSSGQVNQPQHF.